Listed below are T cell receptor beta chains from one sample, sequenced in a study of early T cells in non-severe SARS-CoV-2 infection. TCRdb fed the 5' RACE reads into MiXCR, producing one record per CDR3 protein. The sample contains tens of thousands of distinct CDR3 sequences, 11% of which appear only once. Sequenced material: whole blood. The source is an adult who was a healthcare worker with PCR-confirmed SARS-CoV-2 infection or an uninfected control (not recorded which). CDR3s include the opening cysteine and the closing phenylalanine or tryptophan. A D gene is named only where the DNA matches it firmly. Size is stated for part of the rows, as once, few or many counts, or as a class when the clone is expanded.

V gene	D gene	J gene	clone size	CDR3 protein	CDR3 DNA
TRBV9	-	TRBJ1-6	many	CASSVGGTRPNSPLHF	TGTGCCAGCAGCGTAGGGGGCACGCGGCCCAATTCACCCCTCCACTTT
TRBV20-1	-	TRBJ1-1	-	CSATKAGVDTEAFF	TGCAGTGCGACCAAGGCAGGGGTAGACACTGAAGCTTTCTTT
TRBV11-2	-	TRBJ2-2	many	CASSRLGAGELFF	TGTGCCAGCAGCCGTCTCGGGGCCGGGGAGCTGTTTTTT
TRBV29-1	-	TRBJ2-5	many	CSADRKRETQYF	TGCAGCGCGGACAGAAAGAGAGAGACCCAGTACTTC
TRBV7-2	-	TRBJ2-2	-	CASTLWRATGELFF	TGTGCCAGCACCCTTTGGAGAGCCACCGGGGAGCTGTTTTTT
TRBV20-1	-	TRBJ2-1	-	CSATLEGPGGEQFF	TGCAGTGCTACCTTGGAGGGTCCGGGCGGTGAGCAGTTCTTC
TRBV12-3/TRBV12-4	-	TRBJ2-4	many	CASSLGGGGAAKNIQYF	TGTGCCAGCAGTTTAGGGGGAGGGGGCGCGGCCAAAAACATTCAGTACTTC
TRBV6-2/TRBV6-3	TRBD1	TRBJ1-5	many	CASSYYGQANQPQHF	TGTGCCAGCAGTTATTACGGACAGGCAAATCAGCCCCAGCATTTT
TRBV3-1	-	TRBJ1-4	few	CASSQDGAEKLFF	TGTGCCAGCAGCCAAGATGGGGCGGAAAAACTGTTTTTT
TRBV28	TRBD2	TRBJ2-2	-	CASRKAGANTGELFF	TGTGCCAGCAGGAAAGCGGGGGCGAACACCGGGGAGCTGTTTTTT
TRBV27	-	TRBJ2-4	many	CASSPEGGKDIQYF	TGTGCCAGCAGTCCCGAGGGCGGTAAGGACATTCAGTACTTC
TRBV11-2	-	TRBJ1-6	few	CASSLRAGYNSPLHF	TGTGCCAGCAGCCTCAGGGCCGGTTATAATTCACCCCTCCACTTT
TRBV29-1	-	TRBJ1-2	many	CSVEDPPARENRDGYTF	TGCAGCGTTGAAGATCCCCCGGCCCGGGAGAATAGGGATGGCTACACCTTC
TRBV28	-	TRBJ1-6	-	CASSSGGAVYSPLHF	TGTGCCAGCAGTTCCGGCGGGGCGGTATATTCACCCCTCCACTTT
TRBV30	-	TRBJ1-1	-	CAWETGRATEAFF	TGTGCCTGGGAGACCGGACGGGCCACTGAAGCTTTCTTT
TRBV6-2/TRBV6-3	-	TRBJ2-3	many	CASTDGGTDTQYF	TGTGCCAGCACCGACGGGGGTACAGATACGCAGTATTTT
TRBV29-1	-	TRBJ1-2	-	CSVGGSANYGYTF	TGCAGCGTTGGCGGGTCAGCTAACTATGGCTACACCTTC
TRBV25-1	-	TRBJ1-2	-	CASSEKVNYGYTF	TGTGCCAGCAGTGAGAAAGTTAACTATGGCTACACCTTC
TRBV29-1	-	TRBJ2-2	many	CSVGERGSTGELFF	TGCAGCGTGGGAGAGAGGGGAAGCACCGGGGAGCTGTTTTTT
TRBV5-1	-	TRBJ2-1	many	CASSLPGAYYNEQFF	TGCGCCAGCAGCTTACCGGGGGCTTACTACAATGAGCAGTTCTTC
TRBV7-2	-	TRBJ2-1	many	CASSFASPAQQFF	TGTGCCAGCAGCTTCGCGAGCCCCGCACAGCAGTTCTTC
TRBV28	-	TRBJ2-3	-	CASRPYPHRGREADTQYF	TGTGCCAGCAGGCCTTACCCACACAGGGGAAGGGAGGCAGATACGCAGTATTTT
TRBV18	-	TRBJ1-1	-	CASSPSLGSGRETEAFF	TGTGCCAGCTCCCCCAGTCTAGGATCGGGCAGGGAAACTGAAGCTTTCTTT
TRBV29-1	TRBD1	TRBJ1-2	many	CSVMTGRGYTF	TGCAGCGTTATGACAGGGCGGGGCTACACCTTC
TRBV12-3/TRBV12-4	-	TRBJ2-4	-	CASSSDPRGDIQYF	TGTGCCAGCAGCTCTGACCCGAGAGGGGACATTCAGTACTTC
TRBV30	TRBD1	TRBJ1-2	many	CAWSKQGGLYGYTF	TGTGCCTGGAGTAAACAGGGGGGCCTCTATGGCTACACCTTC
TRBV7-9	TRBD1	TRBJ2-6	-	CASSRNRGTGGSGANVLTF	TGTGCCAGCAGCCGAAATCGCGGGACAGGGGGCTCTGGGGCCAACGTCCTGACTTTC
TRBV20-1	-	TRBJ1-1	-	CSASQADTEAFF	TGCAGTGCTAGTCAGGCAGACACTGAAGCTTTCTTT
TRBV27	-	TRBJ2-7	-	CATRGGSYEQYF	TGTGCCACCAGGGGGGGGTCCTACGAGCAGTACTTC
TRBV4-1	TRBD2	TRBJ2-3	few	CASSQSGTSGHTDTQYF	TGCGCCAGCAGCCAATCCGGGACTAGCGGGCACACAGATACGCAGTATTTT
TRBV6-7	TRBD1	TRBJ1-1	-	CASSTGDNTEAFF	TGTGCCAGCAGTACAGGGGATAACACTGAAGCTTTCTTT
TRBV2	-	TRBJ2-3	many	CASTGTLSTDTQYF	TGTGCCAGCACGGGGACGCTGAGCACAGATACGCAGTATTTT
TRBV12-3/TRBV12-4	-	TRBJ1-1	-	CASTPQVVGTEAFF	TGTGCCAGCACTCCCCAGGTGGTAGGGACTGAAGCTTTCTTT
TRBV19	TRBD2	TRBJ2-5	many	CASSIQLATETQYF	TGTGCCAGTAGTATCCAACTAGCGACGGAGACCCAGTACTTC
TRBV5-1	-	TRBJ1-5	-	CASSPDGVSNQPQHF	TGCGCCAGCAGCCCCGACGGGGTGAGCAATCAGCCCCAGCATTTT
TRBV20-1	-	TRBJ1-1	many	CSAMGPDTEAFF	TGCAGTGCTATGGGCCCGGACACTGAAGCTTTCTTT
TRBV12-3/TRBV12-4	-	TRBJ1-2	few	CASSPGVEYGYTF	TGTGCCAGCAGTCCGGGGGTCGAGTATGGCTACACCTTC
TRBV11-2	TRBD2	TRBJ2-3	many	CASSYLAGATDTQYF	TGTGCCAGCAGCTACCTAGCGGGGGCCACAGATACGCAGTATTTT
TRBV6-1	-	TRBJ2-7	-	CASSEYRVDEQYF	TGTGCCAGCAGTGAATACAGGGTGGACGAGCAGTACTTC
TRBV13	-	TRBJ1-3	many	CASRLQGDSNTIYF	TGTGCCAGCAGACTACAGGGTGATTCGAACACCATATATTTT
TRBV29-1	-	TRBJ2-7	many	CSVGWGASYEQYF	TGCAGCGTTGGATGGGGGGCTTCCTACGAGCAGTACTTC
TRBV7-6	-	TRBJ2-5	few	CASSNQLTREQETQYF	TGTGCCAGCAGCAACCAACTAACTAGGGAACAAGAGACCCAGTACTTC
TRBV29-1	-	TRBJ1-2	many	CSVSDRSYGYTF	TGCAGCGTATCCGACAGATCCTATGGCTACACCTTC
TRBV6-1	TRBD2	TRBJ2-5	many	CASSELAGAKETQYF	TGTGCCAGCAGTGAACTAGCGGGGGCCAAAGAGACCCAGTACTTC